One and the same sample provided the 17 T cell receptor beta chains below, sequenced in a study of shared clonotypes between healthy human individuals. Only in-frame clones appear in the TCRdb table, and some are missing; sequencing was by immunoSEQ multiplex PCR. The table has about 2.3 million clones, 85% to 95% seen once. Sequencing was performed on naive CD4+ T cells from PBMCs. Subset in this sample: CD45RA+ positively selected. The receptors were sampled from a man aged 18 to 29 in good health. Some clones in this sample may be carry-over from other donors' samples.

This clone was recorded once. The rearrangement links TRBV6-5 to TRBJ2-7; no definite D call. Germline V CDR1 and CDR2: MNHEY, SVGAGI. Trimming left V 6 bases short and J 2 bases short, with 11 bases between. The CDR3 has 13 amino acids. The CDR3 nucleotides read TGTGCCAGCAGCGCCCCCGCGACCTACGAGCAGTACTTC. This translates into CASSAPATYEQYF.

The chain couples TRBV9 to TRBJ2-1; the match to TRBD2 covers 10 bases. After removal of 0 bases from V and 9 bases from J, the junction contained 9 bases not matched to a gene. Per the germline V gene, CDR1 is SGDLS and CDR2 is YYNGEE. CDR3 length equals 16 residues. The CDR3 spells CASSVGAGGSSGEQFF. DNA of the CDR3: TGTGCCAGCAGCGTAGGAGCGGGAGGGTCCTCTGGTGAGCAGTTCTTC.

The V and J genes are TRBV28 and TRBJ2-7; 7 nucleotides match TRBD1. The CDR3 spans 14 residues. CDR1 and CDR2 from the germline V gene are MDHEN and SYDVKM. Losses at the gene ends were 5 bases for V and 1 base for J; bases not matched to a gene: 5. CDR3 coding DNA: TGTGCCAGCAGTATGCCGGGACAGTCCTACGAGCAGTACTTC. Its protein product is CASSMPGQSYEQYF.

The chain links TRBV9 to TRBJ1-2, with 8 bases fitting TRBD1. Per the germline V gene, CDR1 is SGDLS and CDR2 is YYNGEE. V was clipped by 0 bases and J by 5 bases; unmatched bases: 15. CDR3 length: 18 residues. Here the CDR3 DNA reads TGTGCCAGCAGCGTAGGATGGGCAGGGGGCCTTACCCCTTATGGCTACACCTTC. Residues: CASSVGWAGGLTPYGYTF.

This chain joins TRBV2 and TRBJ2-5; 10 bases are shared with TRBD2. Germline V gene data show CDR1 as SNHLY and CDR2 as FYNNEI. The junction had 11 bases not matched to a gene; V was cut back by 6 bases and J by 7 bases. The CDR3 loop spans 15 amino acids. CDR3 residues: CASSVTSGPAGTQYF. CDR3 bases: TGTGCCAGCAGCGTGACTAGCGGGCCTGCGGGGACCCAGTACTTC.

The chain couples TRBV4-3 to TRBJ1-4; D call uncertain. Trimming stripped 0 bases from V and 1 base from J, with 9 bases between. The CDR3 consists of 16 residues. The germline gives CDR1 LGHNA, CDR2 YSLEER. CDR3 amino acids: CASSQDAARTNEKLFF. CDR3 bases: TGCGCCAGCAGCCAAGATGCGGCCCGAACTAATGAAAAACTGTTTTTT.

Note on this clone: The sample carries other DNA sequences with the same CDR3. The chain employs TRBV6-5 and TRBJ1-1; D gene uncertain. There are 13 residues in the CDR3. V lost 6 bases and J lost 1, with 9 bases in between. CDR1 is MNHEY and CDR2 is SVGAGI in the germline V gene. The CDR3 loop is CASSNRRNTEAFF. CDR3 nucleotides: TGTGCCAGCAGCAATCGTCGGAACACTGAAGCTTTCTTT.

The rearrangement uses TRBV28 and TRBJ2-5; 11 nucleotides align to TRBD2. There are 14 residues in the CDR3. V shed 7 bases and J 7 bases; nucleotides not matched to a gene: 8. Germline values: CDR1 MDHEN, CDR2 SYDVKM. The DNA for the CDR3 is TGTGCCAGCATTTCCGTAGCGGGAGGGGGGACCCAGTACTTC. Translation gives CASISVAGGGTQYF.

The chain is built from TRBV4-1 and TRBJ2-2, with D maybe TRBD2 (6 bases). Per germline, CDR1 MGHRA and CDR2 YSYEKL. The CDR3 contains 19 residues. V was trimmed by 2 bases and J by 6 bases, leaving 25 bases between them. As DNA, the CDR3 is TGCGCCAGCAGCCAACAACCGCTCGATGGGAGGAGTTATCCCGGGGAGCTGTTTTTT. Translated: CASSQQPLDGRSYPGELFF.

The V gene is TRBV7-8, the J gene TRBJ1-5; D is unclear. Germline CDR1 reads SGHVS; CDR2 reads FQNEAQ. CDR3 length: 14 amino acids. The germline V and J ends were trimmed by 2 bases and 4 bases, with 9 bases remaining between them. For the CDR3, the DNA is TGTGCCAGCAGCTTAAAGAGGGAAAATCAGCCCCAGCATTTT. It encodes CASSLKRENQPQHF.

The rearrangement links TRBV2 to TRBJ2-2, with a weak D call TRBD1 (6 bases). The germline gives CDR1 SNHLY, CDR2 FYNNEI. V was shortened by 5 bases and J by 0 bases, with 13 bases between the two germline ends. There are 16 residues in the CDR3. The CDR3 is CASSLQGTPNTGELFF. The DNA of the CDR3 is TGTGCCAGCAGTCTACAGGGAACCCCGAACACCGGGGAGCTGTTTTTT.

The chain employs TRBV25-1 and TRBJ2-7, with 13 bases fitting TRBD2. Germline V gives CDR1 MGHDK, CDR2 SYGVNS. CDR3 size: 17 residues. Trimming took 6 bases from V and 4 from J; bases not matched to a gene: 12. The CDR3 coding sequence is TGTGCCAGCAGCCCAAAGGGACTAGCGGGAACGAGATACGAGCAGTACTTC. It codes for CASSPKGLAGTRYEQYF.

The chain links TRBV30 to TRBJ1-5, with unresolved D. The CDR3 totals 14 residues. V was cut by 0 bases and J by 2 bases, with 8 bases left in between. Germline loops: CDR1 GTSNPN, CDR2 SVGIG (reference sequence). CDR3 region: CAWSVFGGNQPQHF. The CDR3 region has the DNA TGTGCCTGGAGTGTATTCGGAGGCAATCAGCCCCAGCATTTT.

This chain joins TRBV6-5 and TRBJ1-2; 8 bases are a match to TRBD1. Germline loops: CDR1 MNHEY, CDR2 SVGAGI. With V trimmed by 6 bases and J by 2 bases, 8 bases remained unmatched. The CDR3 is 15 amino acids. The CDR3 here is CASSAGGRPNYGYTF. In DNA form, the CDR3 reads TGTGCCAGCAGCGCAGGGGGCCGACCAAACTATGGCTACACCTTC.

This clone was picked up one time. The chain combines TRBV28 with TRBJ2-2; D might be TRBD1 or TRBD2, each matching 6 bases. V was trimmed by 5 bases and J by 3 bases, leaving 19 bases between them. Germline loops: CDR1 MDHEN, CDR2 SYDVKM. This CDR3 region has 17 residues. The CDR3 loop reads CASSPVRGTRYTGELFF. In nucleotides, the CDR3 is TGTGCCAGCAGTCCCGTTCGGGGGACACGCTACACCGGGGAGCTGTTTTTT.

This clone came up once. This chain connects TRBV7-3 to TRBJ2-3; 7 bases agree with TRBD2. This CDR3 is built from 15 residues. Germline V gene sequence: CDR1 SGHTA, CDR2 FQGTGA. V trimming: 5 bases; J trimming: 1 base; junction bases outside the gene matches: 6. CDR3 sequence reads: CASSRGDLGTDTQYF. DNA of the CDR3: TGTGCCAGCAGCCGGGGGGATCTCGGCACAGATACGCAGTATTTT. The whole variable domain, filled in from reference TRBV7-3 and TRBJ2-3, reads GAGVSQTPSNKVTEKGKYVELRCDPISGHTALYWYRQSLGQGPEFLIYFQGTGAADDSGLPNDRFFAVRPEGSVSTLKIQRTERGDSAVYLCASSRGDLGTDTQYFGPGTRLTVL.

This clone was observed a single time. This chain connects TRBV18 to TRBJ2-7; 11 positions agree with TRBD2. The CDR3 length is 16 residues. The germline CDR1 and CDR2 sequences are KGHSH and LQKENI. The V and J ends lost 3 bases and 4 bases, in that order; junction bases with no gene match: 8. CDR3 in DNA: TGTGCCAGCTCACCCGGACTAGCGGGCTTTGGGTACGAGCAGTACTTC. Translation gives CASSPGLAGFGYEQYF.